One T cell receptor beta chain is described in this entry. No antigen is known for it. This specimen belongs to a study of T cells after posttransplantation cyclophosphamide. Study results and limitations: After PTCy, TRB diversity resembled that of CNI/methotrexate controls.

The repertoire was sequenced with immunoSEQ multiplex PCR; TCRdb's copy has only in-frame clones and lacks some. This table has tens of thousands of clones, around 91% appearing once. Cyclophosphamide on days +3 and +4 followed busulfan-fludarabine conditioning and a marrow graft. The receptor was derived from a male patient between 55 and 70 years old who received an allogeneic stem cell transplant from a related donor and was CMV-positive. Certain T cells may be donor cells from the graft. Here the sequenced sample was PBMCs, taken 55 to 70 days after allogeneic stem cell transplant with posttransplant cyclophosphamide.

CDR3 protein: CATSRNLQGELFF. CDR3 nucleotide sequence: TGTGCCACCAGCAGAAACTTACAGGGGGAACTGTTTTTT. The V call is TRBV15, the J call TRBJ1-4; 8 nucleotides line up with TRBD1. The CDR3 totals 13 residues. Germline V CDR1 and CDR2: LNHNV, YYDKDF (reference sequence). Losses at the gene ends were 2 bases for V and 12 bases for J; bases not matched to a gene: 5.